The 6 T cell receptor beta chains in this list originate from one sample, sequenced in a study of shared clonotypes between healthy human individuals (dated by TCRdb to 2020 to 2022). Library preparation employed the immunoSEQ multiplex PCR assay. In TCRdb, the immuneACCESS table is reduced to in-frame sequences with V and J assigned. These tables do not hold every clone; where another copy was compared, an unresolved V gene accounts for under half, and the others remain unexplained. This sample gives some 500,000 clones in total; over 60% of them show up just once. Approximately 12% of the sample is held by the ten biggest clonotypes. Sequencing input: PBMCs. These receptors came from a middle-aged woman in good health. Some clones in this sample may be carry-over from other donors' samples.

The CDR3 sequence is CASSSTGLTLTNEKLFF. CDR3 in DNA: TGTGCCAGCAGCAGCACAGGGCTTACTTTAACTAATGAAAAACTGTTTTTT. The chain employs TRBV28 and TRBJ1-4; D is perhaps TRBD1 (6 bases). Trimming took off 6 bases at V and 1 base at J, with 18 bases between the two ends. The CDR3 loop spans 17 amino acids. The germline V gene encodes CDR1 MDHEN and CDR2 SYDVKM.

The chain joins TRBV7-8 to TRBJ2-7; D gene uncertain. This CDR3 has 14 residues. Germline lookup yields CDR1 SGHVS and CDR2 FQNEAQ. V gave up 1 base and J gave up 0 bases, with 7 bases separating them. The CDR3 protein is CASSLGHASYEQYF. The CDR3 DNA sequence: TGTGCCAGCAGCTTAGGACATGCCTCCTACGAGCAGTACTTC.

This clone was seen repeatedly, ten times or more. The chain carries TRBV23-1 and TRBJ2-1, with TRBD2 matching 11 bases. TRBV23-1 is designated an ORF whose function remains uncertain. This CDR3 is built from 13 residues. V trimming: 4 bases; J trimming: 10 bases; junction bases outside the gene matches: 3. The DNA for the CDR3 is TGCGCCAGCAGTCTGTGGACTAGCGGGGAGCAGTTCTTC. Its translation: CASSLWTSGEQFF.

This clone has more than one count but fewer than ten. V gene TRBV11-2 combines with J gene TRBJ2-7, with a possible D match to TRBD2 (6 bases). From germline, CDR1 is SGHAT and CDR2 FQNNGV. V gave up 5 bases and J gave up 7 bases, with 21 bases separating them. The CDR3 runs to 15 residues. The CDR3 DNA reads as TGTGCCAGCAGCCCCCTTCGCGGAGGGGCTTGGGAGCAGTACTTC. This codes for CASSPLRGGAWEQYF.

J is TRBJ1-1 and V is TRBV28, with D possibly TRBD1 on 6 matching bases. The CDR3 covers 13 residues. V was pared by 6 bases and J by 5 bases, with 13 bases between. CDR1 and CDR2 (germline): MDHEN, SYDVKM. The CDR3 loop is CASSRRGDTEAFF. CDR3 DNA sequence: TGTGCCAGCAGCCGAAGGGGGGATACTGAAGCTTTCTTT. The full variable domain, rest sourced from reference TRBV28 and TRBJ1-1, is DVKVTQSSRYLVKRTGEKVFLECVQDMDHENMFWYRQDPGLGLRLIYFSYDVKMKEKGDIPEGYSVSREKKERFSLILESASTNQTSMYLCASSRRGDTEAFFGQGTRLTVV.

This clone has just a few counts. Other DNA sequences in this specimen translate into the identical CDR3. V gene TRBV27 combines with J gene TRBJ1-5; TRBD1 might be the D (6 bases). CDR1 and CDR2 (germline): MNHEY, SMNVEV (reference sequence). The CDR3 consists of 14 residues. The germline V and J ends were trimmed by 3 bases and 7 bases, with 13 bases remaining between them. CDR3 DNA: TGTGCCAGCAGTTTTACAGGGCGGGGGCAGCCCCAGCATTTT. As protein: CASSFTGRGQPQHF.